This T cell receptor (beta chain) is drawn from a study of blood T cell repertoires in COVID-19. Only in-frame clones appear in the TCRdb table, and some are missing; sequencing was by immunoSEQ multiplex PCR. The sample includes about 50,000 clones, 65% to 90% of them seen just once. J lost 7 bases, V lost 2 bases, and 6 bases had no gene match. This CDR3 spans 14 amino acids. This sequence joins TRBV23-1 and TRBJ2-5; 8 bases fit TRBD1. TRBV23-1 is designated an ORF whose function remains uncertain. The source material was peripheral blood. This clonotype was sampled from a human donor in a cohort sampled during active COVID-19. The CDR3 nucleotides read TGCGCCAGCAGTCAACAGGACAGGGAAAGGACCCAGTACTTC. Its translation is CASSQQDRERTQYF.